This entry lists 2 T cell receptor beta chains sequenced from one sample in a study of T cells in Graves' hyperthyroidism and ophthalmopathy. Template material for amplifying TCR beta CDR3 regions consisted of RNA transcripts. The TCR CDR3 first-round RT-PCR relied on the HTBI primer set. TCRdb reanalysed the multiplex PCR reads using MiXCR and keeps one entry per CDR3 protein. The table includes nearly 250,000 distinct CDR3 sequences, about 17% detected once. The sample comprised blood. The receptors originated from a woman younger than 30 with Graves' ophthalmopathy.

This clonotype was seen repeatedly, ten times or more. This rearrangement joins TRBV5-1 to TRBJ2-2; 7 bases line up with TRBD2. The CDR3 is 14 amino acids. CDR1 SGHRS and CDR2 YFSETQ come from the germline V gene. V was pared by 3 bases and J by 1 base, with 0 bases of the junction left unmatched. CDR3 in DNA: TGCGCCAGCAGCTCTAGCGGGAACACCGGGGAGCTGTTTTTT. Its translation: CASSSSGNTGELFF.

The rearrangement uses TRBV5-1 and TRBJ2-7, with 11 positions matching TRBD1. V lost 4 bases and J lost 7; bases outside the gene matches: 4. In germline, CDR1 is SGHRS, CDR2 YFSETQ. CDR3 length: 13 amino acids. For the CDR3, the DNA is TGCGCCAGCAGCCCGGGGGACAGGGGGGAGCAGTACTTC. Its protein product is CASSPGDRGEQYF.